The 20 T cell receptor beta chains below were found in one sample sequenced in a study of OX40 agonist ivuxolimab in advanced cancers. The assay was immunoSEQ multiplex PCR, and TCRdb's table has in-frame clones only and misses some. This sample carries roughly 48,000 clones, about four fifths of them seen once, and the ten largest clones take 1.5% to 2%. Sequenced here: CD4+ or CD8+ T cells sorted from blood, sampled in a trial of the OX40 agonist ivuxolimab. The receptor set was obtained from an adult with an advanced solid tumor such as melanoma, head and neck, liver or kidney cancer.

This chain joins TRBV27 and TRBJ2-1, with 10 bases matching TRBD2. The germline CDR1 and CDR2 sequences are MNHEY and SMNVEV (reference sequence). The CDR3 loop spans 15 amino acids. Trimming at V came to 5 bases and at J to 3 bases, leaving 4 bases not matched to a gene. DNA for the CDR3: TGTGCCAGCAGTGTTAGCGGGAGGTTCTACAATGAGCAGTTCTTC. It codes for CASSVSGRFYNEQFF.

The rearrangement uses TRBV7-8 and TRBJ2-2, with D hard to call. The V end lost 4 bases, the J end lost 5 bases, and 14 bases lay between the germline ends. CDR1 SGHVS and CDR2 FQNEAQ come from the germline V gene. This CDR3 has 15 residues. CDR3 sequence (DNA): TGTGCCAGCAGCTCTCGCCGATTAAATACCGGGGAGCTGTTTTTT. Protein product: CASSSRRLNTGELFF.

The V gene is TRBV5-4, the J gene TRBJ2-1, with TRBD2 matching over 9 bases. CDR1 is SGHNT and CDR2 is YYREEE in the germline V gene (reference sequence). This CDR3 is 15 amino acids long. Losses at the gene ends were 2 bases for V and 3 bases for J; bases not matched to a gene: 3. The CDR3 region has the DNA TGTGCCAGCAGCTTATCTAGCGGGATCTACAATGAGCAGTTCTTC. As protein: CASSLSSGIYNEQFF. Combining the CDR3 with reference TRBV5-4 and TRBJ2-1 gives the whole variable domain ETGVTQSPTHLIKTRGQQVTLRCSSQSGHNTVSWYQQALGQGPQFIFQYYREEENGRGNFPPRFSGLQFPNYSSELNVNALELDDSALYLCASSLSSGIYNEQFFGPGTRLTVL.

This clone showed up just a few times. The rearrangement links TRBV9 to TRBJ1-3; D not certain. Germline CDR1 and CDR2: SGDLS and YYNGEE. This CDR3 contains 14 residues. V lost 4 bases to trimming and J lost 1 base, with 9 bases between them. The CDR3 region has the DNA TGTGCCAGCAGCCTCCAGTGGTCTGGAAACACCATATATTTT. As protein: CASSLQWSGNTIYF.

The CDR3 sequence is CASSQGTGGSTHPDTQYF. CDR3 bases: TGTGCCAGCAGCCAAGGTACAGGGGGCTCAACCCACCCAGATACGCAGTATTTT. The rearrangement links TRBV4-2 to TRBJ2-3; 9 positions agree with TRBD1. V lost 1 base and J lost 4; bases outside the gene matches: 12. This CDR3 is 18 amino acids long. The germline CDR1 and CDR2 sequences are LGHNA and YNFKEQ.

The chain couples TRBV29-1 to TRBJ2-2, with 7 bases matching TRBD1. Per germline, CDR1 SQVTM and CDR2 ANQGSEA. The V and J ends lost 0 bases and 3 bases, in that order; junction bases with no gene match: 4. CDR3 length: 15 amino acids. The CDR3 region is CSVEERGQDTGELFF. CDR3 in DNA: TGCAGCGTTGAAGAAAGGGGGCAGGACACCGGGGAGCTGTTTTTT.

This clone was seen only a few times. This sample includes further DNA sequences coding for the same CDR3. The chain joins TRBV15 to TRBJ2-5, with 7 bases that match TRBD1. From germline, CDR1 is LNHNV and CDR2 YYDKDF (reference sequence). After removal of 3 bases from V and 5 bases from J, the junction contained 9 bases not matched to a gene. CDR3 size: 15 residues. The CDR3 DNA is TGTGCCACCAGCAGGCCGGGACAGCTTCCTGAGACCCAGTACTTC. This gives the protein CATSRPGQLPETQYF.

This clone was detected only once. This chain uses TRBV11-2 with TRBJ2-3; 9 nucleotides line up with TRBD1. CDR1 SGHAT and CDR2 FQNNGV come from the germline V gene. V was pared by 4 bases and J by 0 bases, with 5 bases of the junction left unmatched. The CDR3 extends over 16 amino acids. CDR3 bases: TGTGCCAGCAGCTCGGGACAGGGCCTAAGCACAGATACGCAGTATTTT. It codes for CASSSGQGLSTDTQYF.

The chain uses TRBV9 and TRBJ1-5; D is possibly TRBD1 (5 bases). The germline V and J ends were trimmed by 4 bases and 5 bases, with 16 bases remaining between them. Germline V gene data show CDR1 as SGDLS and CDR2 as YYNGEE. CDR3 length equals 15 residues. The CDR3 here is CASSFSGKSDQPQHF. The CDR3 DNA reads TGTGCCAGCAGCTTTTCAGGGAAATCCGATCAGCCCCAGCATTTT.

This clone was recorded only once. The chain carries TRBV2 and TRBJ1-1; D is perhaps TRBD1 (5 bases). This CDR3 is 15 amino acids long. The germline V gene encodes CDR1 SNHLY and CDR2 FYNNEI. Trimming stripped 7 bases from V and 3 bases from J, with 18 bases between. Here the CDR3 reads CASMGEVSGDTEAFF. CDR3 DNA sequence: TGTGCCAGCATGGGGGAGGTTTCGGGGGACACTGAAGCTTTCTTT.

The chain combines TRBV29-1 with TRBJ2-2, with D possibly TRBD2 on 5 matching bases. This CDR3 has 13 residues. Germline V gene sequence: CDR1 SQVTM, CDR2 ANQGSEA. V lost 1 base and J lost 11, with 14 bases in between. In DNA form, the CDR3 reads TGCAGCGTTGAAGCCGGACGGACTGGAGAGCTGTTTTTT. It encodes CSVEAGRTGELFF.

The V and J genes are TRBV19 and TRBJ1-1; 9 bases fit TRBD1. CDR3 length: 14 residues. Per the germline V gene, CDR1 is LNHDA and CDR2 is SQIVND (reference sequence). The V segment lost 7 bases and the J segment 9 bases; nucleotides outside the gene matches: 12. CDR3 nucleotides: TGTGCCAGTAAATGGGGCGACAGGGGGGTTCAAGCTTTCTTT. Its translation is CASKWGDRGVQAFF. Using reference TRBV19 and TRBJ1-1 for the parts outside the CDR3, the full variable domain is DGGITQSPKYLFRKEGQNVTLSCEQNLNHDAMYWYRQDPGQGLRLIYYSQIVNDFQKGDIAEGYSVSREKKESFPLTVTSAQKNPTAFYLCASKWGDRGVQAFFGQGTRLTVV.

The chain carries TRBV28 and TRBJ1-5; possibly TRBD1 for D (6 bases). Germline CDR1 MDHEN, CDR2 SYDVKM. The CDR3 extends over 16 amino acids. With 4 bases removed from V and 0 bases from J, the gap between germline ends came to 13 bases. CDR3 nucleotide sequence: TGTGCCAGCAGTTACGGGGGGGCCTATAGCAATCAGCCCCAGCATTTT. Residues: CASSYGGAYSNQPQHF.

This clone has a handful of counts. The rearrangement links TRBV7-9 to TRBJ1-1; D is perhaps TRBD1 (6 bases). Germline-derived CDR1 and CDR2 are SEHNR and FQNEAQ (reference sequence). Trimming took 0 bases from V and 2 from J, leaving 10 bases between them. This CDR3 region has 15 residues. The CDR3 here is CASSLAGGRNTEAFF. The CDR3, as DNA: TGTGCCAGCAGCTTAGCTGGGGGCCGAAACACTGAAGCTTTCTTT. The entire variable domain, with the rest obtained from reference TRBV7-9 and TRBJ1-1, is as follows: DTGVSQNPRHKITKRGQNVTFRCDPISEHNRLYWYRQTLGQGPEFLTYFQNEAQLEKSRLLSDRFSAERPKGSFSTLEIQRTEQGDSAMYLCASSLAGGRNTEAFFGQGTRLTVV.

This CDR3 is CASEQDTEAFF. The CDR3, as DNA: TGTGCCAGCGAGCAGGACACTGAAGCTTTCTTT. The chain links TRBV2 to TRBJ1-1, with D unclear. V was clipped by 8 bases and J by 3 bases, with 7 bases between them. This CDR3 is built from 11 residues. Looked up from germline, CDR1 is SNHLY and CDR2 is FYNNEI.

The CDR3 protein is CASSLKGQGYYGYTF. DNA for the CDR3: TGTGCCAGCAGCTTGAAGGGACAGGGCTACTATGGCTACACCTTC. The J gene is TRBJ1-2, the V gene TRBV5-6, with 9 bases matching TRBD1. The CDR3 has 15 residues. Germline V gene lookup returns CDR1 SGHDT and CDR2 YYEEEE. The trim removed 1 base at V and 3 bases at J, leaving 4 bases unmatched.

The gene calls are TRBV28 and TRBJ2-7; 7 nucleotides agree with TRBD1. The V and J ends lost 4 bases and 0 bases, in that order; junction bases with no gene match: 3. The CDR3 sequence is 14 residues long. Germline lookup yields CDR1 MDHEN and CDR2 SYDVKM. CDR3 amino acids: CASSSGQSSYEQYF. The CDR3 nucleotides read TGTGCCAGCAGTTCGGGACAGAGCTCCTACGAGCAGTACTTC.

This chain uses TRBV11-1 with TRBJ2-3; TRBD2 agrees at 7 bases. In germline, CDR1 is SGHAT, CDR2 FQDESV (reference sequence). The junction had 7 bases not matched to a gene; V was cut back by 5 bases and J by 2 bases. The CDR3 length is 15 residues. The CDR3 sequence is CASSHLAELTDTQYF. CDR3 coding DNA: TGTGCCAGCAGCCATCTAGCGGAGCTCACAGATACGCAGTATTTT.

CDR3 nucleotides: TGTGCCAGCAGCTTGGAGAGCCAGGGCAGGTACTTC. This gives the protein CASSLESQGRYF. The chain carries TRBV7-8 and TRBJ2-7, with D possibly TRBD1 on 5 matching bases. Per germline, CDR1 SGHVS and CDR2 FQNEAQ. V shed 3 bases and J shed 12 bases, with 15 bases lying between them. This CDR3 is 12 amino acids long.

This sequence joins TRBV5-1 and TRBJ2-2; D might be TRBD1 (6 bases). The CDR3 has 15 amino acids. Germline lookup yields CDR1 SGHRS and CDR2 YFSETQ. V lost 2 bases, J lost 4 bases, and 12 bases lay in between. CDR3 DNA sequence: TGCGCCAGCAGCTTAACACAGGGTAGCACCGGGGAGCTGTTTTTT. Translating it yields CASSLTQGSTGELFF.